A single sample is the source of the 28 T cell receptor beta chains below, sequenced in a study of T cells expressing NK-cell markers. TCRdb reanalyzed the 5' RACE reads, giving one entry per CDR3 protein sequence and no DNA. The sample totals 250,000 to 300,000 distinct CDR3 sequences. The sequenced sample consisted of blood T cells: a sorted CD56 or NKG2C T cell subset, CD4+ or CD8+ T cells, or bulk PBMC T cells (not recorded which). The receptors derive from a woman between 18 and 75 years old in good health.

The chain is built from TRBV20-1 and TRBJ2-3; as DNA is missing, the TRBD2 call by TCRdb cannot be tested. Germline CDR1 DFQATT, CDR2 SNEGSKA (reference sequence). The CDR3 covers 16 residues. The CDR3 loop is CSARAGTSGSTDTQYF.

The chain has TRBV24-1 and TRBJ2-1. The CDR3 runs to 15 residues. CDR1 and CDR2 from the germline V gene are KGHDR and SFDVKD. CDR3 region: CATSDLGSAYNEQFF.

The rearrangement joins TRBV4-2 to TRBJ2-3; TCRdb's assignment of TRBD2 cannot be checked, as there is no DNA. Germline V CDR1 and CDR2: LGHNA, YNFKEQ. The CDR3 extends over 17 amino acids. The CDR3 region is CASSQPGLAGARDTQYF.

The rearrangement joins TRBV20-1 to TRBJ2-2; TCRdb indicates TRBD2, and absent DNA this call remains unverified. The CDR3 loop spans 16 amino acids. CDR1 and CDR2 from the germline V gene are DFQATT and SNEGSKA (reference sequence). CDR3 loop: CSVGLAGGGSVGELFF.

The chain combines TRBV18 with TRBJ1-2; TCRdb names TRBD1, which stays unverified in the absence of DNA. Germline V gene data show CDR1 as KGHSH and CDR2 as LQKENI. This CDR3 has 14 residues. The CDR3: CASSPGQELYGYTF.

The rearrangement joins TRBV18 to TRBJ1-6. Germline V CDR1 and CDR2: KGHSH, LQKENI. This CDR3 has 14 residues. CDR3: CASSPRPFESPLHF.

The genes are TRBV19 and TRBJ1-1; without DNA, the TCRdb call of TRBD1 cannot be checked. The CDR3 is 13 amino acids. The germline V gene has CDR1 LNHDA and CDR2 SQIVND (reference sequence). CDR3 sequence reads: CASRGQGYFAAFF.

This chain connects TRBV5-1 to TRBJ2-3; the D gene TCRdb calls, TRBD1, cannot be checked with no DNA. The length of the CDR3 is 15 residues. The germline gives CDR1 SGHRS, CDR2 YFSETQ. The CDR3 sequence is CASSRGQAETDTQYF.

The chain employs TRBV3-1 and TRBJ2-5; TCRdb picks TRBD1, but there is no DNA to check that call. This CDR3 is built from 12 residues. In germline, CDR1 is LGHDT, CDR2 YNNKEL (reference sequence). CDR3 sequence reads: CASSPTRGTQYF.

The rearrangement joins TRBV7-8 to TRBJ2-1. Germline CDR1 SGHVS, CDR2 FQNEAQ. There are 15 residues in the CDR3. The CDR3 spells CASSLEGRFFDEQFF.

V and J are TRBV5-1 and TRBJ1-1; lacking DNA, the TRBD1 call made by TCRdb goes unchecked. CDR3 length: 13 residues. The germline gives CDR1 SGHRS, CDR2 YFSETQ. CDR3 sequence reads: CASSLAGGGQAFF.

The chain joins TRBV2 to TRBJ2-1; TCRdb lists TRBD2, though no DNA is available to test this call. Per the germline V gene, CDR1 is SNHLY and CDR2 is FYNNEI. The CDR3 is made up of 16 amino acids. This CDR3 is CASSPTSGRSYNEQFF. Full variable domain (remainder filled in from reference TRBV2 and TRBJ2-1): EPEVTQTPSHQVTQMGQEVILRCVPISNHLYFYWYRQILGQKVEFLVSFYNNEISEKSEIFDDQFSVERPDGSNFTLKIRSTKLEDSAMYFCASSPTSGRSYNEQFFGPGTRLTVL.

CDR3: CASSLEPTRLYEQYF. The chain couples TRBV9 to TRBJ2-7; absent DNA, TCRdb's TRBD2 call cannot be checked. CDR1 is SGDLS and CDR2 is YYNGEE in the germline V gene. CDR3 length: 15 amino acids.

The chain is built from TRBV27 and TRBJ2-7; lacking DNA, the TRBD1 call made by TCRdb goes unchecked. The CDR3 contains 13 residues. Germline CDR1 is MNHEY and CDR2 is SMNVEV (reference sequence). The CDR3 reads CASSFLTGGEQYF.

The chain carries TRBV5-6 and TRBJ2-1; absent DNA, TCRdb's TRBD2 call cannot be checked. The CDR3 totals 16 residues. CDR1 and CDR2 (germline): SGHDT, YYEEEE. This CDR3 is CASPSSGRGFGNEQFF.

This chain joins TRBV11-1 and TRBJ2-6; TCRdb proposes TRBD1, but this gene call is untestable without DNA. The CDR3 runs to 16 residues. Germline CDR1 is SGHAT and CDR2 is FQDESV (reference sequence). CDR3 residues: CASSSSRQAGANVLTF.

This CDR3 is CASTEGHLVDEQFF. The V call is TRBV6-1, the J call TRBJ2-1; TCRdb lists TRBD1, though no DNA is available to test this call. The germline V gene encodes CDR1 MNHNS and CDR2 SASEGT. The CDR3 has 14 residues.

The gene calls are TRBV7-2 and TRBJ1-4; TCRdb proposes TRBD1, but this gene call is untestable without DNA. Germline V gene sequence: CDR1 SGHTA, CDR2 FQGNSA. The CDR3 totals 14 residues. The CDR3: CASSPQGMGEKLFF.

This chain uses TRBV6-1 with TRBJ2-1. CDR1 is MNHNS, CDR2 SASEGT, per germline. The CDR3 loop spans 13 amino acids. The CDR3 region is CASTGQRYNEQFF.

Here the CDR3 reads CASLPNRGAYNEQFF. The chain recombines TRBV27 with TRBJ2-1; TCRdb indicates TRBD1, and absent DNA this call remains unverified. The CDR3 is 15 residues long. Germline V gene sequence: CDR1 MNHEY, CDR2 SMNVEV (reference sequence).

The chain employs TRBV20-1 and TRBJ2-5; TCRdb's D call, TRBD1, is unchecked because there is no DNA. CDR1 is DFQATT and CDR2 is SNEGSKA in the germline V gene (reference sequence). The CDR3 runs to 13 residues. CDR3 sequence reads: CSAPRLGWETQYF.

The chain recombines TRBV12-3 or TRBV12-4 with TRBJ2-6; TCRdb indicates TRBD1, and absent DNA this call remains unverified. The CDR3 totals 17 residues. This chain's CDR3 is CASSTRLGGAGANVLTF.

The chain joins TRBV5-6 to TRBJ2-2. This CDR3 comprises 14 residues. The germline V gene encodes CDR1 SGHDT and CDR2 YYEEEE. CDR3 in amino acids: CASSLLQFTGELFF.

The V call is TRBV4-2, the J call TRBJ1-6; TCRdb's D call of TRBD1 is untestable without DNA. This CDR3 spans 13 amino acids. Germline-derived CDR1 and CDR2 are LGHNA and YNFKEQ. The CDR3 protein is CASSLGQASPLHF.

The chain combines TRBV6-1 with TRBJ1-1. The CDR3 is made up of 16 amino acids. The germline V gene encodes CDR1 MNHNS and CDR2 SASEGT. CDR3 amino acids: CASSGWTVNINTEAFF.

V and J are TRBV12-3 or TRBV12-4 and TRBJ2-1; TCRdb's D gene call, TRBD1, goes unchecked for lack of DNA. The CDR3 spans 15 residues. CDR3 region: CASSNDRGRYNEQFF.

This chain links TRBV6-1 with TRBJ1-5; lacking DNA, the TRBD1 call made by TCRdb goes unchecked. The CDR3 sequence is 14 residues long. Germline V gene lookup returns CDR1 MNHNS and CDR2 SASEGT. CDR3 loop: CASSARVRDQPQHF.

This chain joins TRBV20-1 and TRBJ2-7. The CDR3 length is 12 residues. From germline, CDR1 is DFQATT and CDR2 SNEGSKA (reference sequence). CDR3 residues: CSASAVTYEQYF.